This T cell receptor beta chain comes out of a study of T cell responses to AZD1222 COVID-19 vaccine (dated by TCRdb to about 2021). A note on the overall study: Because spike-specific TCR depth and breadth did not differ between the two schedules, AZD1222 recipients who got a second dose at roughly 4 weeks were pooled with those who got a second dose at roughly 12 weeks. Trial participants were enrolled into age subgroups of 18-55, 56-69 and 70-plus years, which contained 148, 28 and 57 TCR-sequenced participants, respectively. TCR sequencing was performed for some 250 trial participants, of whom 200 to 220 were given two doses of AZD1222 and around 25 were given two doses of MenACWY control vaccine.

The CDR3 regions of human TCRbeta chains were analyzed by immunosequencing. Under the source paper's analysis protocol: Repertoire TCRs were checked for matches against a reference library of SARS-CoV-2-specific TCRs that had been generated using the MIRA antigen-specificity platform. Breadth was defined as the fraction of unique TCRs that were SARS-CoV-2-associated. Depth was defined as the fraction of total T cells that were SARS-CoV-2-associated. Using the MIRA data, each spike-specific TCR was assigned both to the spike region to which the TCR was reactive and to a CD4 or CD8 class. Log10-transformed breadth and depth values were compared by one-way ANOVA with Sidak's multiple comparisons tests. Here the immuneACCESS table is served through TCRdb, limited to in-frame sequences with V and J called. Missing clones are a known gap in these copies; in checked studies unresolved V genes cover under half, and the rest lacks a known reason. V, J and clone size derive from that table, while D and trimming were established from the DNA sequence. The sample table contains about 150,000 clones; only one count was recorded for 70% to 90% of them. In total, the top ten clones hold around 2% of the sample.

The investigation overall reported the following: A significant rise in spike-specific TCR breadth and depth was observed after two AZD1222 doses relative to day 0 and relative to MenACWY recipients. In the small 56-69-year group, the increase in depth fell short of significance, most likely because of low power. Only five or six AZD1222 recipients were SARS-CoV-2 seropositive at baseline, limiting conclusions about previously exposed vaccinees. Reportedly, close to half of the unique spike-specific TCRs recognized epitopes lying outside the regions that are mutated in the B.1.351 and B.1.1.7 variants. Because no day 14 peak-response samples were available, the repertoires could be characterized only after the peak T cell response. The vaccine-associated CD4 TCRs covered the entire spike protein, and the dominant responses fell in regions 160-218 and 743-854. Most participants were white British and females outnumbered males, and the authors suggested that clonal diversity may have been underestimated.

About this clone itself: Its antigen is not yet known. No much larger clone is present one base from it, and per-base qualities are unavailable.

This specimen's time point label, interpreted: baseline before first vaccination. Vaccinee samples were obtained from the UK trials COV001 and COV002, which included a single-blind randomized controlled phase 2/3 trial of AZD1222 (ChAdOx1 nCoV-19) in healthy adults. Trial participant PBMC samples were collected at day 0 and day 28 after the second dose for TCRbeta chain sequencing. Specimen: peripheral blood, collected on day 0 of AZD1222 vaccination. The origin of this receptor is an adult in good health.

CDR3 reads: CASSRGYNQPQHF. The DNA sequence is TGCGCCAGCAGCAGGGGTTACAATCAGCCCCAGCATTTT. This chain joins TRBV10-2 to TRBJ1-5; the D gene is perhaps TRBD1, on 6 matching bases. The cysteine opens and the phenylalanine closes a CDR3 of 13 amino acids. The sequence is cut down to CDR3 DNA, 39 bases in frame from base 1. The germline V gene specifies WSHSY as CDR1 and SAAADI as CDR2. Trimming removed 6 bases from V and 3 bases from J, leaving 9 bases between the germline ends.